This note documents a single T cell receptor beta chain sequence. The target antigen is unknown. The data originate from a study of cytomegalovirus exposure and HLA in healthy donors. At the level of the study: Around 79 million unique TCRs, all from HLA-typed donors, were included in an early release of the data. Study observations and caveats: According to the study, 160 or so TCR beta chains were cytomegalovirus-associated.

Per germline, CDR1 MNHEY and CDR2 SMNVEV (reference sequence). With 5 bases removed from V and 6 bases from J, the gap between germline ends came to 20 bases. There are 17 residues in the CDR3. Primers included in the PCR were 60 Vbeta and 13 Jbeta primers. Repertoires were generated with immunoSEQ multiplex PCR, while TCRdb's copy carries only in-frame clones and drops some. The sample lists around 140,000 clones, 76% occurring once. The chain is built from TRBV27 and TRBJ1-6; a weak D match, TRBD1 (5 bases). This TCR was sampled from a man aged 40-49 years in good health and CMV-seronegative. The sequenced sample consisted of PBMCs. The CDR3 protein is CASSLSILQEINSPLHF. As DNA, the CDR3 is TGTGCCAGCAGTCTTTCGATTTTACAGGAGATTAATTCACCCCTCCACTTT.